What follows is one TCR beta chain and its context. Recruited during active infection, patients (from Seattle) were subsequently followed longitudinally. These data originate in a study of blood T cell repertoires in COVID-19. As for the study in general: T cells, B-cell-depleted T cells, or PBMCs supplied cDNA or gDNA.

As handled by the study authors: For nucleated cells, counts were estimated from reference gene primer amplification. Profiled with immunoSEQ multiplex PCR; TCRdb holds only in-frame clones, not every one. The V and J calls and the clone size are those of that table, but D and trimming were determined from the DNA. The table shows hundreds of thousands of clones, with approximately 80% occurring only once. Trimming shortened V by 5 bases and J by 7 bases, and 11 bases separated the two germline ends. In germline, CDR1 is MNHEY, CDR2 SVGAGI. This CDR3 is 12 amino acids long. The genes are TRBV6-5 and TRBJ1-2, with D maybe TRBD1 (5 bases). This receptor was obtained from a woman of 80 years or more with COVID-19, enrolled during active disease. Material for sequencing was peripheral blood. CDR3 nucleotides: TGTGCCAGCAGTAACGGCCAGGGTGGCTACACCTTC. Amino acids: CASSNGQGGYTF.